The 27 T cell receptor beta chains presented below share a single source sample, sequenced in a study of neurological immune-mediated disorders. TCRdb re-analysed the 5' RACE reads in MiXCR, keeping a single row per CDR3 protein. The sample contains tens of thousands of distinct CDR3 sequences, approximately 5% of which appear only once. The specimen sequenced was PBMCs. These TCRs come from a woman aged 25-40 years with multiple sclerosis.

The V gene is TRBV6-5, the J gene TRBJ2-2; 10 bases match TRBD1. The V gene end was trimmed by 6 bases and the J gene end by 4 bases; junction bases not matched to a gene: 5. The CDR3 extends over 15 amino acids. CDR1 is MNHEY and CDR2 is SVGAGI in the germline V gene. The DNA for the CDR3 is TGTGCCAGCAGGTGGGACAGGGGTCGCACCGGGGAGCTGTTTTTT. Protein sequence: CASRWDRGRTGELFF.

This clonotype was observed at least ten times. This chain joins TRBV7-8 and TRBJ1-1, with unresolved D. Trimming stripped 1 base from V and 1 base from J, with 10 bases between. The CDR3 runs to 15 residues. Germline V lookup: CDR1 SGHVS, CDR2 FQNEAQ. CDR3 bases: TGTGCCAGCAGCTTAGGGCAATACGAGAACACTGAAGCTTTCTTT. Translating gives CASSLGQYENTEAFF. The whole variable domain, filled in from reference TRBV7-8 and TRBJ1-1, reads GAGVSQSPRYKVAKRGQDVALRCDPISGHVSLFWYQQALGQGPEFLTYFQNEAQLDKSGLPSDRFFAERPEGSVSTLKIQRTQQEDSAVYLCASSLGQYENTEAFFGQGTRLTVV.

This clonotype came up many times. CDR3: CASQLQGTWGNEQFF. The CDR3 DNA sequence: TGCGCCAGTCAACTACAGGGGACGTGGGGCAATGAGCAGTTCTTC. This sequence joins TRBV5-1 and TRBJ2-1; 7 bases are a match to TRBD1. J lost 6 bases, V lost 8 bases, and 14 bases had no gene match. The germline gives CDR1 SGHRS, CDR2 YFSETQ. The CDR3 contains 15 residues.

This clonotype has a count of ten or more. V gene TRBV5-1 combines with J gene TRBJ2-1; the match to TRBD2 covers 14 bases. The CDR3 is 17 amino acids. CDR1 and CDR2 from the germline V gene are SGHRS and YFSETQ. The V gene end was trimmed by 4 bases and the J gene end by 1 base; junction bases not matched to a gene: 4. The CDR3 bases are TGCGCCAGCAGCCGGGGACTAGCGGGGGCATCCTACAATGAGCAGTTCTTC. Translating it yields CASSRGLAGASYNEQFF.

This clonotype was counted between two and nine times. This chain uses TRBV3-1 with TRBJ2-7, with 11 bases matching TRBD2. Per the germline V gene, CDR1 is LGHDT and CDR2 is YNNKEL (reference sequence). Trimming removed 3 bases from V and 0 bases from J; junction bases left unmatched: 7. CDR3 length equals 17 residues. The CDR3 DNA sequence: TGTGCCAGCAGCCAGGGGATAGCGGGAGGGAGCTCCTACGAGCAGTACTTC. As protein: CASSQGIAGGSSYEQYF.

This clonotype was detected many times. The CDR3, as DNA: TGTGCCAGCAGTTTCGGGCGGGCCTACGAGCAGTACTTC. It is translated as CASSFGRAYEQYF. The V gene is TRBV12-3 or TRBV12-4, the J gene TRBJ2-7; TRBD2 is a possible D gene (5 bases). V lost 3 bases to trimming and J lost 2 bases, with 8 bases between them. This CDR3 comprises 13 residues.

This clonotype was counted many times. The chain employs TRBV28 and TRBJ2-5, with TRBD2 identical over 12 bases. Germline V gives CDR1 MDHEN, CDR2 SYDVKM. Trimming cost V 6 bases and J 2 bases; bases outside gene matches: 4. The CDR3 has 15 residues. CDR3 sequence (DNA): TGTGCCAGCAGGGTCGGGACTAGCGGGCAAGAGACCCAGTACTTC. Amino acids: CASRVGTSGQETQYF.

This clonotype was detected ten times or more. V gene TRBV2 combines with J gene TRBJ1-1; perhaps TRBD1 as D (5 bases). V gave up 5 bases and J gave up 1 base, with 8 bases separating them. Germline V gene sequence: CDR1 SNHLY, CDR2 FYNNEI. The CDR3 covers 13 residues. CDR3 residues: CASSPRANTEAFF. The CDR3 DNA is TGTGCCAGCAGTCCCAGGGCGAACACTGAAGCTTTCTTT.

At least ten counts were recorded for this clonotype. V usage is TRBV5-1 and J usage is TRBJ2-2; no reliable D call. CDR1 SGHRS and CDR2 YFSETQ come from the germline V gene. This CDR3 contains 14 residues. V lost 7 bases to trimming and J lost 1 base, with 11 bases between them. CDR3: CASASARNTGELFF. CDR3 nucleotide sequence: TGCGCCAGCGCCTCGGCACGGAACACCGGGGAGCTGTTTTTT.

This clonotype has at least ten counts. This chain links TRBV5-1 with TRBJ1-3, with 9 positions matching TRBD1. The CDR3 has 14 amino acids. Germline V CDR1 and CDR2: SGHRS, YFSETQ. The junction had 3 bases not matched to a gene; V was cut back by 4 bases and J by 4 bases. DNA of the CDR3: TGCGCCAGCAGCCCAGGGACAGGGGGAAACACCATATATTTT. This sequence encodes CASSPGTGGNTIYF.

This clonotype occurred many times. The chain recombines TRBV20-1 with TRBJ2-5, with a tentative D call TRBD1 (5 bases). CDR1 DFQATT and CDR2 SNEGSKA come from the germline V gene (reference sequence). V was pared by 3 bases and J by 3 bases, with 17 bases between. The CDR3 extends over 15 amino acids. The CDR3 coding sequence is TGCAGTGCTAGTCGAGAAGGACATAGAGAAGAGACCCAGTACTTC. Translating it yields CSASREGHREETQYF.

There are many counts of this clonotype. A much bigger clone sits one base away, suggesting this may be a read error. The chain uses TRBV20-1 and TRBJ1-4, with D unresolved. Germline CDR1 is DFQATT and CDR2 is SNEGSKA (reference sequence). The V end was cut by 7 bases, the J end by 4 bases, with 13 bases between. This CDR3 comprises 13 residues. CDR3 coding DNA: TGCAGTGACGGCGGGGATAATAATGAAAAACTGTTTTTT. Its protein product is CSDGGDNNEKLFF.

This rearrangement joins TRBV12-3 or TRBV12-4 to TRBJ1-3; TRBD1 might be the D (6 bases). The CDR3 contains 15 residues. Trimming removed 6 bases at V and 4 bases at J, with 16 bases between. The CDR3 here is CASSLRGSGGNTIYF. The CDR3 coding sequence is TGTGCCAGCAGCCTGAGGGGGTCGGGCGGAAACACCATATATTTT.

This clonotype has ten or more counts. The chain employs TRBV20-1 and TRBJ2-5, with 9 positions matching TRBD2. Germline V gene sequence: CDR1 DFQATT, CDR2 SNEGSKA (reference sequence). This CDR3 has 15 residues. The trim removed 4 bases at V and 5 bases at J, leaving 11 bases unmatched. CDR3 nucleotide sequence: TGCAGTGCTACCACTTTAGCGGGAGTGGGGGAGACCCAGTACTTC. As protein: CSATTLAGVGETQYF.

This clonotype was found many times. The chain recombines TRBV5-8 with TRBJ2-3; either TRBD1 or TRBD2 may supply D (5 bases each). The germline gives CDR1 SGHTS, CDR2 YDEGEE. The CDR3 is 14 residues long. V lost 3 bases and J lost 4, with 12 bases in between. This CDR3 reads CASSSGTAADTQYF. CDR3 nucleotides: TGTGCCAGCAGCTCCGGGACGGCCGCAGATACGCAGTATTTT.

This clonotype has only a few counts. The rearrangement links TRBV20-1 to TRBJ2-1; 9 bases fit TRBD2. The CDR3 spans 16 residues. V was pared by 0 bases and J by 4 bases, with 7 bases of the junction left unmatched. Germline lookup yields CDR1 DFQATT and CDR2 SNEGSKA (reference sequence). As DNA, the CDR3 is TGCAGTGCTAGAGATCCGACTAGCGGCGGATACAATGAGCAGTTCTTC. It yields the protein CSARDPTSGGYNEQFF.

This clonotype was seen at least ten times. This sequence joins TRBV20-1 and TRBJ2-1; 10 positions match TRBD1. The junction had 6 bases not matched to a gene; V was cut back by 3 bases and J by 4 bases. The CDR3 runs 15 residues. CDR1 DFQATT and CDR2 SNEGSKA come from the germline V gene (reference sequence). In nucleotides, the CDR3 is TGCAGTGCTAGCCGACAGGGGGCGCCGTACAATGAGCAGTTCTTC. As protein: CSASRQGAPYNEQFF.

This clonotype was detected many times. The chain is built from TRBV3-1 and TRBJ2-7, with D unclear. This CDR3 comprises 14 residues. Trimming took 1 base from V and 2 from J, leaving 9 bases between them. The V gene's germline CDR1 is LGHDT and CDR2 YNNKEL (reference sequence). CDR3 region: CASSQGPGPYEQYF. The CDR3 DNA reads as TGTGCCAGCAGCCAAGGGCCCGGACCCTACGAGCAGTACTTC.

This clonotype was counted ten times or more. The chain has TRBV2 and TRBJ2-1; D is perhaps TRBD1 or TRBD2 (6 bases each). The CDR3 is made up of 16 amino acids. The ends were cut back, 2 bases at V and 3 bases at J, with 14 bases in the middle. Germline CDR1 is SNHLY and CDR2 is FYNNEI. The CDR3 DNA reads TGTGCCAGCAGTGAACGGGGGCAGGGAAGCTACAATGAGCAGTTCTTC. This sequence encodes CASSERGQGSYNEQFF. Full variable domain (rest looked up from reference TRBV2 and TRBJ2-1): EPEVTQTPSHQVTQMGQEVILRCVPISNHLYFYWYRQILGQKVEFLVSFYNNEISEKSEIFDDQFSVERPDGSNFTLKIRSTKLEDSAMYFCASSERGQGSYNEQFFGPGTRLTVL.

CDR3 sequence: CSALGLAGSTDTQYF. The CDR3, as DNA: TGCAGTGCCCTAGGACTAGCGGGTAGCACAGATACGCAGTATTTT. The genes are TRBV20-1 and TRBJ2-3, with 11 bases matching TRBD2. V dropped 6 bases and J dropped 0; count of bases not matched to a gene: 5. The CDR3 is made up of 15 amino acids. CDR1 DFQATT and CDR2 SNEGSKA come from the germline V gene (reference sequence).

This clonotype has ten or more counts. The V gene is TRBV5-1, the J gene TRBJ1-1, with 7 bases identical to TRBD1. The germline CDR1 and CDR2 sequences are SGHRS and YFSETQ. The CDR3 loop spans 15 amino acids. Trimming cost V 2 bases and J 0 bases; bases outside gene matches: 4. The CDR3 sequence: CASSFGTAVNTEAFF. CDR3 coding DNA: TGCGCCAGCAGCTTCGGGACAGCCGTGAACACTGAAGCTTTCTTT.

This chain links TRBV19 with TRBJ2-3; no clear D gene. There are 11 residues in the CDR3. Trimming shortened V by 6 bases and J by 7 bases, and 8 bases separated the two germline ends. The germline gives CDR1 LNHDA, CDR2 SQIVND (reference sequence). The CDR3 is CASSSGYTQYF. The CDR3 DNA reads TGTGCCAGTAGCTCAGGTTATACGCAGTATTTT.

This clonotype was detected ten times or more. V usage is TRBV2 and J usage is TRBJ2-5; no reliable D call. The CDR3 runs to 11 residues. V shed 7 bases and J shed 4 bases, with 7 bases lying between them. The germline gives CDR1 SNHLY, CDR2 FYNNEI. CDR3 region: CASMALETQYF. The DNA for the CDR3 is TGTGCCAGCATGGCACTAGAGACCCAGTACTTC.

This clonotype was seen many times. The DNA of the CDR3 is TGCAGTGCTAAATCGGGGACTATGCTTGGCACAGATACGCAGTATTTT. The encoded protein is CSAKSGTMLGTDTQYF. The rearrangement joins TRBV20-1 to TRBJ2-3; TRBD2 matches at 7 bases. Trimming at V came to 4 bases and at J to 1 base, leaving 11 bases not matched to a gene. CDR3 size: 16 residues. The germline V gene has CDR1 DFQATT and CDR2 SNEGSKA (reference sequence).

This clonotype was counted between two and nine times. The chain joins TRBV5-1 to TRBJ1-2, with D perhaps TRBD1 (5 bases). Germline-derived CDR1 and CDR2 are SGHRS and YFSETQ. Trimming pared 4 bases from V and 5 bases from J, leaving 12 bases between. The CDR3 is 13 residues long. This chain's CDR3 is CASSPTEFYGYTF. The DNA for the CDR3 is TGCGCCAGCAGCCCGACAGAGTTTTATGGCTACACCTTC.

This clonotype was picked up many times. This chain connects TRBV10-3 to TRBJ2-5; 9 bases match TRBD2. After removal of 6 bases from V and 3 bases from J, the junction contained 8 bases not matched to a gene. This CDR3 region has 15 residues. Per germline, CDR1 ENHRY and CDR2 SYGVKD. CDR3 residues: CAIRTGLAREETQYF. The CDR3 DNA reads TGTGCCATCAGGACTGGACTAGCGAGGGAAGAGACCCAGTACTTC.

This clonotype was detected ten times or more. This rearrangement joins TRBV7-2 to TRBJ1-5, with 9 positions matching TRBD1. Unmatched junction bases numbered 14, after V lost 5 bases and J lost 6 bases. Germline loops: CDR1 SGHTA, CDR2 FQGNSA. The CDR3 is 17 residues long. CDR3 bases: TGTGCCAGCAGCCCTAACTCCGGGACAGGGTATCTTCAGCCCCAGCATTTT. Translating gives CASSPNSGTGYLQPQHF.